This T cell receptor (beta chain) was identified in a study of blood T cell repertoires in COVID-19. This clone was recorded once. Here immunoSEQ multiplex PCR was the method, and the copy in TCRdb shows in-frame clones only, minus some. The profile shows 100,000 to 120,000 clones, roughly 90% of them singletons. Germline loops: CDR1 SGHNT, CDR2 YENEEA. The CDR3 is 14 residues long. Trimming cost V 4 bases and J 7 bases, with 13 bases left between them. The sequence came from a woman aged 70-85 years who had recovered from COVID-19. The sample was peripheral blood. V usage is TRBV11-3 and J usage is TRBJ2-2; D is perhaps TRBD2 (5 bases). CDR3 nucleotides: TGTGCCAGCAGCTCAAGGACTTTTGGCGGGGAGCTGTTTTTT. This codes for CASSSRTFGGELFF.